These 14 T cell receptor beta chains came from one sample sequenced in a study of cytomegalovirus exposure and HLA in healthy donors. Amplification used 60 Vbeta primers and 13 Jbeta primers. This table comes from immunoSEQ multiplex PCR, and its TCRdb copy is limited to in-frame clones, with some not included. The repertoire includes 150,000 to 200,000 clones, roughly nine tenths of them detected once, and less than 0.3% sits in the top ten. Sequenced input: PBMCs. The receptor set was obtained from a girl in the first two years of life in good health and CMV-seronegative.

This clone was detected once. The V and J genes are TRBV29-1 and TRBJ1-2, with D possibly being TRBD1 (5 bases). Germline loops: CDR1 SQVTM, CDR2 ANQGSEA. Trimming pared 7 bases from V and 3 bases from J, leaving 21 bases between. This CDR3 is built from 15 residues. CDR3 sequence (DNA): TGCAGCGAACCCTTGGGGGGGGAGGCGGACTATGGCTACACCTTC. Translating gives CSEPLGGEADYGYTF.

A word on this clone: Lacking the conserved final phenylalanine or tryptophan, this CDR3 likely reflects a read error. V usage is TRBV6-1 and J usage is TRBJ1-1, with 8 bases fitting TRBD1. V was pared by 5 bases and J by 6 bases, with 8 bases of the junction left unmatched. This CDR3 has 14 residues. In germline, CDR1 is MNHNS, CDR2 SASEGT. As DNA, the CDR3 is TGTGCCAGCAGTACACAGGGGGGAGTCGCTGAAGCTTTCCTT. Its translation: CASSTQGGVAEAFL.

This clone was detected only once. The CDR3 region is CASSPKTGKPYEQYF. Here the CDR3 DNA reads TGTGCCAGCAGCCCTAAGACAGGGAAACCCTACGAGCAGTACTTC. The rearrangement joins TRBV21-1 to TRBJ2-7; TRBD1, as called in the table, went unchecked against the DNA. TRBV21-1 constitutes a pseudogene. CDR3 length equals 15 residues.

In its sample, this clone was seen once. The chain recombines TRBV10-2 with TRBJ2-2; 8 nucleotides agree with TRBD1. The CDR3 contains 14 residues. The junction had 6 bases not matched to a gene; V was cut back by 8 bases and J by 4 bases. Germline lookup yields CDR1 WSHSY and CDR2 SAAADI. In nucleotides, the CDR3 is TGCGCCAGCGGTCTGACAGGGGCCACCGGGGAGCTGTTTTTT. Its translation is CASGLTGATGELFF.

The rearrangement uses TRBV6-5 and TRBJ1-2; D possibly corresponds to TRBD1 (6 bases). Trimming shortened V by 10 bases and J by 7 bases, and 19 bases separated the two germline ends. Germline lookup yields CDR1 MNHEY and CDR2 SVGAGI. This CDR3 is built from 13 residues. The CDR3 region has the DNA TGTGCCACCCTACGTGGGGGGGCCGGTGGCTACACCTTC. Residues: CATLRGGAGGYTF.

The chain recombines TRBV10-1 with TRBJ2-5; TRBD2 matches at 8 bases. Germline V gene sequence: CDR1 WNHNN, CDR2 SYGVQD (reference sequence). CDR3 length: 18 residues. V dropped 5 bases and J dropped 5; count of bases not matched to a gene: 19. The CDR3 DNA reads as TGCGCCAGCAGTCCGGGGATAGCGGGGACTTCGGGGTGGGAGACCCAGTACTTC. Residues: CASSPGIAGTSGWETQYF.

V gene TRBV6-6 combines with J gene TRBJ2-5; 8 bases fit TRBD2. CDR1 is MNHNY, CDR2 SVGAGI, per germline (reference sequence). Germline trimming cut 5 bases from V and 5 bases from J; bases unmatched to any gene: 13. This CDR3 has 16 amino acids. The CDR3: CASSTTLSGGRETQYF. The CDR3 DNA reads TGTGCCAGCAGTACCACCCTGAGCGGGGGCCGGGAGACCCAGTACTTC.

The rearrangement links TRBV15 to TRBJ2-5; D uncertain. With 0 bases removed from V and 4 bases from J, the gap between germline ends came to 9 bases. CDR1 is LNHNV and CDR2 is YYDKDF in the germline V gene (reference sequence). This CDR3 has 14 residues. The CDR3 sequence: CATSRDNGAETQYF. The CDR3 coding sequence is TGTGCCACCAGCAGAGATAACGGAGCAGAGACCCAGTACTTC. The full variable domain, its missing parts supplied by reference TRBV15 and TRBJ2-5, is DAMVIQNPRYQVTQFGKPVTLSCSQTLNHNVMYWYQQKSSQAPKLLFHYYDKDFNNEADTPDNFQSRRPNTSFCFLDIRSPGLGDTAMYLCATSRDNGAETQYFGPGTRLLVL.

The table lists this clone with a few counts. The V call is TRBV30, the J call TRBJ1-5; D gene ambiguous. V was pared by 0 bases and J by 3 bases, with 6 bases between. CDR3 size: 13 residues. CDR1 and CDR2 from the germline V gene are GTSNPN and SVGIG (reference sequence). CDR3 residues: CAWSVQFNQPQHF. The CDR3 DNA follows: TGTGCCTGGAGTGTCCAATTCAATCAGCCCCAGCATTTT.

This clone was found a few times. A read error may produce the germline difference seen at one junction end. J is TRBJ2-1 and V is TRBV11-2; D is possibly TRBD2 (5 bases). This CDR3 has 13 residues. Per the germline V gene, CDR1 is SGHAT and CDR2 is FQNNGV. CDR3 DNA: TGTGCCAGCAGCCCACTCAAGGACGGGAAACTGCTCTTC. It encodes CASSPLKDGKLLF.

The V call is TRBV7-9, the J call TRBJ2-7; maybe TRBD2 (5 bases). CDR1 SEHNR and CDR2 FQNEAQ come from the germline V gene (reference sequence). This CDR3 has 17 residues. V was pared by 5 bases and J by 0 bases, with 20 bases between. The CDR3 loop reads CASSPRELTESSYEQYF. Written as DNA, the CDR3 is TGTGCCAGCAGCCCAAGGGAGCTGACGGAGAGCTCCTACGAGCAGTACTTC.

This clone has a single count. The chain employs TRBV11-2 and TRBJ2-7; 9 bases match TRBD2. V shed 7 bases and J 2 bases; nucleotides not matched to a gene: 18. Germline V gene sequence: CDR1 SGHAT, CDR2 FQNNGV. The CDR3 is 18 amino acids. CDR3 residues: CASTSRGGPLAGTYEQYF. CDR3 sequence (DNA): TGTGCCAGCACCTCAAGAGGGGGTCCCCTAGCGGGGACCTACGAGCAGTACTTC. The complete variable domain, with remaining parts taken from reference TRBV11-2 and TRBJ2-7, reads EAGVAQSPRYKIIEKRQSVAFWCNPISGHATLYWYQQILGQGPKLLIQFQNNGVVDDSQLPKDRFSAERLKGVDSTLKIQPAKLEDSAVYLCASTSRGGPLAGTYEQYFGPGTRLTVT.

As DNA, the CDR3 is TGTGCCAGCAGTGGGGGACAGGGGAAAGCTTTCTTT. It specifies CASSGGQGKAFF. This chain links TRBV28 with TRBJ1-1; 10 nucleotides align to TRBD1. The CDR3 is made up of 12 amino acids. J was trimmed by 9 bases and V by 5 bases; bases with no gene match: 3. Per germline, CDR1 MDHEN and CDR2 SYDVKM.

V gene TRBV6-1 combines with J gene TRBJ2-7; TRBD1 matches 10 bases. Germline-derived CDR1 and CDR2 are MNHNS and SASEGT. CDR3 length: 14 amino acids. The trim removed 6 bases at V and 4 bases at J, leaving 6 bases unmatched. DNA of the CDR3: TGTGCCAGCAGGGGGACAGGGGCACTTTACGAGCAGTACTTC. Translated: CASRGTGALYEQYF.